This T cell receptor (beta chain) is drawn from a study of cytomegalovirus exposure and HLA in healthy donors. Study-level findings and limits: In a later analysis, CMV-associated beta chains were mostly HLA-associated, it appeared.

This clone was counted between two and nine times. Its antigen is currently unknown. The PCR had 60 Vbeta and 13 Jbeta primers. The data were produced by immunoSEQ multiplex PCR, yet TCRdb's version contains in-frame clones alone and is incomplete. The sample has more than 150,000 clones, around 80% seen once. Trimming took 0 bases from V and 9 from J; bases not matched to a gene: 7. The CDR3 loop spans 15 amino acids. Per the germline V gene, CDR1 is LGHNA and CDR2 is YSLEER. The chain joins TRBV4-3 to TRBJ2-4; 8 bases fit TRBD2. The source material was PBMCs. This receptor was obtained from a woman aged 25-40 years in good health and CMV-seronegative. The CDR3 protein is CASSQDRGGRIIQYF. In DNA, the CDR3 is TGCGCCAGCAGCCAAGATCGGGGGGGACGAATCATTCAGTACTTC.